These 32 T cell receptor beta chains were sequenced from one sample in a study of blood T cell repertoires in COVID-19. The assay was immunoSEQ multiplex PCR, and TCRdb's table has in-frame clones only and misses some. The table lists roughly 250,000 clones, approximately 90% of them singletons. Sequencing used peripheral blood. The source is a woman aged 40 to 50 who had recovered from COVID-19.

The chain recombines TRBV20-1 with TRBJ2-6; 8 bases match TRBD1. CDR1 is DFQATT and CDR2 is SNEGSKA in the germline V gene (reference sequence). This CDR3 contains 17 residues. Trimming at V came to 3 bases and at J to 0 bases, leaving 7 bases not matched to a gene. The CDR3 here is CSASNQGALSGANVLTF. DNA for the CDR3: TGCAGTGCTAGTAACCAGGGGGCCCTCTCTGGGGCCAACGTCCTGACTTTC.

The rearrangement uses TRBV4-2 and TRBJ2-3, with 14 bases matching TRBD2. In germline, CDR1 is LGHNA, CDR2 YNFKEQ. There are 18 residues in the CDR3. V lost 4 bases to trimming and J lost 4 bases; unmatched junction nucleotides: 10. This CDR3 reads CASSPTSGGAARPDTQYF. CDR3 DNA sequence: TGTGCCAGCAGCCCGACTAGCGGGGGGGCCGCTCGTCCAGATACGCAGTATTTT.

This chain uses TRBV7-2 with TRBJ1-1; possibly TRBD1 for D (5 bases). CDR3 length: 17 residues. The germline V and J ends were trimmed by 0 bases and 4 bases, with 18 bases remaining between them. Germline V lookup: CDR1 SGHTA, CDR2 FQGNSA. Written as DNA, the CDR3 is TGTGCCAGCAGCTTAGCCTCAATACGTCGTCAGGGCACTGAAGCTTTCTTT. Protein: CASSLASIRRQGTEAFF. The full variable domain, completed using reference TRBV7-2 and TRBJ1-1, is GAGVSQSPSNKVTEKGKDVELRCDPISGHTALYWYRQSLGQGLEFLIYFQGNSAPDKSGLPSDRFSAERTGGSVSTLTIQRTQQEDSAVYLCASSLASIRRQGTEAFFGQGTRLTVV.

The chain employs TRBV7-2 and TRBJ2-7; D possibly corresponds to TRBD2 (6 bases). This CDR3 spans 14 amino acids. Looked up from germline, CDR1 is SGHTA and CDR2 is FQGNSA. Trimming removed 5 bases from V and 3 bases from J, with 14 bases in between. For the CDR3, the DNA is TGTGCCAGCAGCCTAAGCCGGGACTTCTACGAGCAGTACTTC. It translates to CASSLSRDFYEQYF.

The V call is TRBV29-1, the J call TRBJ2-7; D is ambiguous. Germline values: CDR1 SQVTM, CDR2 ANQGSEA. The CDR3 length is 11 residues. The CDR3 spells CRRNRGYEQYF. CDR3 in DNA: TGCAGGAGGAACCGCGGCTACGAGCAGTACTTC.

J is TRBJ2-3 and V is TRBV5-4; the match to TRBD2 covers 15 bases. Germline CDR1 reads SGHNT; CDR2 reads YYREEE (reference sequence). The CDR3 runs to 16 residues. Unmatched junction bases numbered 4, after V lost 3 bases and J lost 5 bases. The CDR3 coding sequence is TGTGCCAGCAGCTCCGGACTAGCGGGGGGGGTAGATACGCAGTATTTT. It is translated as CASSSGLAGGVDTQYF. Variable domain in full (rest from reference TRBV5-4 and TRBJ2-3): ETGVTQSPTHLIKTRGQQVTLRCSSQSGHNTVSWYQQALGQGPQFIFQYYREEENGRGNFPPRFSGLQFPNYSSELNVNALELDDSALYLCASSSGLAGGVDTQYFGPGTRLTVL.

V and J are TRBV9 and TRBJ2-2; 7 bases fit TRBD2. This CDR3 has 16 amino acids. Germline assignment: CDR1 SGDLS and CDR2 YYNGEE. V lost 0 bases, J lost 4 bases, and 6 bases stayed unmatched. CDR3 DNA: TGTGCCAGCAGCGTAGGGAGCGGGGCCTTCACCGGGGAGCTGTTTTTT. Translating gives CASSVGSGAFTGELFF.

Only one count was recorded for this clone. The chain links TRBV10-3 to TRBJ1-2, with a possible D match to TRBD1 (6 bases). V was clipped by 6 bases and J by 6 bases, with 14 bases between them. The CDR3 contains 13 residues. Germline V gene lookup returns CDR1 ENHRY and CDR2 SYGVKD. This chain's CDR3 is CAISDGQLDGYTF. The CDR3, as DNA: TGTGCCATCAGCGATGGACAGCTGGATGGCTACACCTTC.

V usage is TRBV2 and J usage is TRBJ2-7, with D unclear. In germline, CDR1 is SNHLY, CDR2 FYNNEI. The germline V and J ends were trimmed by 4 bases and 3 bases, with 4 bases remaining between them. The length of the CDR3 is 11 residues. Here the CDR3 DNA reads TGTGCCAGCAGTGTTAACTACGAGCAGTACTTC. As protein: CASSVNYEQYF.

The CDR3 here is CASSYSRGRTPGELFF. The CDR3, as DNA: TGTGCCAGCAGTTACTCGAGGGGGCGTACTCCCGGGGAGCTGTTTTTT. This rearrangement joins TRBV6-5 to TRBJ2-2; TRBD1 matches at 7 bases. There are 16 residues in the CDR3. Germline V gene sequence: CDR1 MNHEY, CDR2 SVGAGI. With 0 bases clipped from V and 6 bases from J, the junction kept 7 bases outside the gene matches.

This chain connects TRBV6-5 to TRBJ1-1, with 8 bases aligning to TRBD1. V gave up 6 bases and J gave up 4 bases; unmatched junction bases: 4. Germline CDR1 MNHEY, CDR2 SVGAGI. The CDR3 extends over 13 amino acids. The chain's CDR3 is CASRITGGTEAFF. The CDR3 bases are TGTGCCAGCAGGATAACAGGGGGCACTGAAGCTTTCTTT.

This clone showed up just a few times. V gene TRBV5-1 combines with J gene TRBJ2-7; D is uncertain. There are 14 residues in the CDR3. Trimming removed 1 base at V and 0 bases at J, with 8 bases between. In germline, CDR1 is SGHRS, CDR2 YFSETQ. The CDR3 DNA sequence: TGCGCCAGCAGCTTGATTGAGAGCTCCTACGAGCAGTACTTC. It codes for CASSLIESSYEQYF.

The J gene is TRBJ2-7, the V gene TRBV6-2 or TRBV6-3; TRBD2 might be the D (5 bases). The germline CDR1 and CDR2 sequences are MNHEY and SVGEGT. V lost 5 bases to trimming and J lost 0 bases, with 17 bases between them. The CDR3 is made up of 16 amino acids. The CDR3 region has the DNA TGTGCCAGCAGTCGCTTTGGAGGAGTACTCTCCTACGAGCAGTACTTC. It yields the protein CASSRFGGVLSYEQYF.

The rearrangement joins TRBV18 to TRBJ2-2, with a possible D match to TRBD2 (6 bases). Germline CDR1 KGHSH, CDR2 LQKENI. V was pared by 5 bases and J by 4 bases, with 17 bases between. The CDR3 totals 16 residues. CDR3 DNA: TGTGCCAGCTCATTATCCGGGACTTCACTCACCGGGGAGCTGTTTTTT. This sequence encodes CASSLSGTSLTGELFF.

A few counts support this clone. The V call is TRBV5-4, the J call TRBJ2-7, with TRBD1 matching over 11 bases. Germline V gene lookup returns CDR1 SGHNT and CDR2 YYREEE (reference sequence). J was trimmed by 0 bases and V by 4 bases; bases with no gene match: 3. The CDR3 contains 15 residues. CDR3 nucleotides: TGTGCCAGCAGCCATGGGACAGGGGGCTCCTACGAGCAGTACTTC. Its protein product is CASSHGTGGSYEQYF. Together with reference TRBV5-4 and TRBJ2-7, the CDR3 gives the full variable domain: ETGVTQSPTHLIKTRGQQVTLRCSSQSGHNTVSWYQQALGQGPQFIFQYYREEENGRGNFPPRFSGLQFPNYSSELNVNALELDDSALYLCASSHGTGGSYEQYFGPGTRLTVT.

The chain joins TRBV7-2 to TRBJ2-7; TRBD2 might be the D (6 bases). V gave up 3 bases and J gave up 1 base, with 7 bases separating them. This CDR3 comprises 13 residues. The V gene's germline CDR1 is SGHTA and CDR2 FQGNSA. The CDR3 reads CASSFGGSYEQYF. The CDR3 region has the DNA TGTGCCAGCAGCTTCGGAGGGTCCTACGAGCAGTACTTC.

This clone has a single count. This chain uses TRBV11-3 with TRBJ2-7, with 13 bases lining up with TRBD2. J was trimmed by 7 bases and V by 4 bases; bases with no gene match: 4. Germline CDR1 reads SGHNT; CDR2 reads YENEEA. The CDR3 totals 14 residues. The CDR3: CASSSGLAGKEQYF. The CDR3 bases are TGTGCCAGCAGCTCGGGACTAGCGGGGAAGGAGCAGTACTTC.

CDR3 loop: CAISDPVRGNEQFF. The CDR3 nucleotides read TGTGCCATCAGTGACCCCGTCCGCGGCAATGAGCAGTTCTTC. The chain recombines TRBV10-3 with TRBJ2-1; D uncertain. Germline V gene lookup returns CDR1 ENHRY and CDR2 SYGVKD. Trimming removed 3 bases from V and 6 bases from J, with 12 bases in between. The CDR3 length is 14 residues.

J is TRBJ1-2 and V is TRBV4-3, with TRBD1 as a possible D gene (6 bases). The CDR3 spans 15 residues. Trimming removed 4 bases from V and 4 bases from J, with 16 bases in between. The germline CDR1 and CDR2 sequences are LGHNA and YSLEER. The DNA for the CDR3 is TGCGCCAGCAGCCGGGCCAAGGGACAAACCTATGGCTACACCTTC. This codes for CASSRAKGQTYGYTF.

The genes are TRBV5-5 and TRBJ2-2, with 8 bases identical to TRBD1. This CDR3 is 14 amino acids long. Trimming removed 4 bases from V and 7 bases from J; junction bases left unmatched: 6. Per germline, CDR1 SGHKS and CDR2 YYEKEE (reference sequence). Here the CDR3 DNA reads TGTGCCAGCAGCGTACAGGGGGGCCTCGGGGAGCTGTTTTTT. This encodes CASSVQGGLGELFF.

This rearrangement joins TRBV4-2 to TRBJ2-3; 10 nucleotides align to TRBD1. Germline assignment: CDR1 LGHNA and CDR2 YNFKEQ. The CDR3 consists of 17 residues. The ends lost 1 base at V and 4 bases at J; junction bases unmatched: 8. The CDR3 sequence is CASSQVLGDRGPDTQYF. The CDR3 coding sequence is TGTGCCAGCAGCCAAGTCCTCGGGGACAGGGGACCAGATACGCAGTATTTT.

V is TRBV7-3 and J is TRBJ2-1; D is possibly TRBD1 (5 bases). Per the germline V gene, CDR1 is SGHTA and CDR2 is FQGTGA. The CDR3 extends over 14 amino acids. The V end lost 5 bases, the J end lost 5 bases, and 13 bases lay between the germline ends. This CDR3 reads CASSPQGTNNEQFF. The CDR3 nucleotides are TGTGCCAGCAGCCCTCAGGGCACCAACAATGAGCAGTTCTTC.

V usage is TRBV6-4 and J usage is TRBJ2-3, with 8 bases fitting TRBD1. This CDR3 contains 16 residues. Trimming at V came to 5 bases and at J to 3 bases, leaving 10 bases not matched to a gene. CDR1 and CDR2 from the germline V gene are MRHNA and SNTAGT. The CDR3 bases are TGTGCCAGCAGTTCAGGGGGCGAGGATGGGACAGATACGCAGTATTTT. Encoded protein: CASSSGGEDGTDTQYF.

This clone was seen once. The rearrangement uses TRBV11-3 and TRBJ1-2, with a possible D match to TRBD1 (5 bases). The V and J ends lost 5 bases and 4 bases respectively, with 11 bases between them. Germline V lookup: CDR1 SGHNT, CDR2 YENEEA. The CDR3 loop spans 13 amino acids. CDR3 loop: CASSPDSLYGYTF. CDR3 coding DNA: TGTGCCAGCAGCCCCGACAGTCTCTATGGCTACACCTTC.

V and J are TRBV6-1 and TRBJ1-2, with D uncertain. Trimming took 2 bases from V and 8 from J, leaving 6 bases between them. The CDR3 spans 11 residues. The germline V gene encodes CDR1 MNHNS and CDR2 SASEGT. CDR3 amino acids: CASSETGGYTF. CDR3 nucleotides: TGTGCCAGCAGTGAAACGGGGGGCTACACCTTC.

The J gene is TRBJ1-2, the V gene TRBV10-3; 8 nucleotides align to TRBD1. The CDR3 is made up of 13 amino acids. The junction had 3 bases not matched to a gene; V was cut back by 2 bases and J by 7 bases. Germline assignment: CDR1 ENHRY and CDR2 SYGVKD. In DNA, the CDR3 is TGTGCCATCAGTGAGCGGGACAGGTCTGGCTACACCTTC. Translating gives CAISERDRSGYTF.

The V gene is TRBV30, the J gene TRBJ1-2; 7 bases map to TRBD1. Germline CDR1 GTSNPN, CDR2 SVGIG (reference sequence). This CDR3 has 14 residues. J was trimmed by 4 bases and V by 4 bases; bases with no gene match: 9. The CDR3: CAWNKGDSGYGYTF. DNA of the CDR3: TGTGCCTGGAATAAAGGGGACAGCGGCTATGGCTACACCTTC.

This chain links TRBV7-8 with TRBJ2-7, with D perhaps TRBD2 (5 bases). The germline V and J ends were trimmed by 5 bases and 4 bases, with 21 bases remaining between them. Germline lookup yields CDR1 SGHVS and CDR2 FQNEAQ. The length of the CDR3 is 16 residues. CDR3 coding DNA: TGTGCCAGCAGCCCCCAACCTGGACTCCGCGAGTACGAGCAGTACTTC. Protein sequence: CASSPQPGLREYEQYF.

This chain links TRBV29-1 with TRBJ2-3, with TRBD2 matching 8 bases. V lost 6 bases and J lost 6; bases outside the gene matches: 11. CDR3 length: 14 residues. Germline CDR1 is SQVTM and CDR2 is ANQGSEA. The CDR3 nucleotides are TGCAGCGTCGGGGGGGTCAGGGGTACCGATACGCAGTATTTT. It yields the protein CSVGGVRGTDTQYF.

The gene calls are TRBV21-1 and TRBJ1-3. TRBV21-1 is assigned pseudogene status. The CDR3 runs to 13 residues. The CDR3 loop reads CASSISGWNTIYF. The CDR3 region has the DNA TGTGCCAGCAGCATTTCCGGTTGGAACACCATATATTTT.

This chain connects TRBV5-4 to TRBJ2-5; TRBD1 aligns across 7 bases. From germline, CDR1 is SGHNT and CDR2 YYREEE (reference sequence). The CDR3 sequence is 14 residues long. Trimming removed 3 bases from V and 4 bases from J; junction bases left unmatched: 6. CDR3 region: CASSSSNRGETQYF. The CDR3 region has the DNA TGTGCCAGCAGCTCGTCAAACAGGGGAGAGACCCAGTACTTC.

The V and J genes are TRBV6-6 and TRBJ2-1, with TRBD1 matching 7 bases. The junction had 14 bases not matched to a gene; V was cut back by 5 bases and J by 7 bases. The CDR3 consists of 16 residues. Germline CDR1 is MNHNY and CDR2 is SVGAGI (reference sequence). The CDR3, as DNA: TGTGCCAGCAGTCGATCCTCGACAGGGACGGGGAATGAGCAGTTCTTC. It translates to CASSRSSTGTGNEQFF.